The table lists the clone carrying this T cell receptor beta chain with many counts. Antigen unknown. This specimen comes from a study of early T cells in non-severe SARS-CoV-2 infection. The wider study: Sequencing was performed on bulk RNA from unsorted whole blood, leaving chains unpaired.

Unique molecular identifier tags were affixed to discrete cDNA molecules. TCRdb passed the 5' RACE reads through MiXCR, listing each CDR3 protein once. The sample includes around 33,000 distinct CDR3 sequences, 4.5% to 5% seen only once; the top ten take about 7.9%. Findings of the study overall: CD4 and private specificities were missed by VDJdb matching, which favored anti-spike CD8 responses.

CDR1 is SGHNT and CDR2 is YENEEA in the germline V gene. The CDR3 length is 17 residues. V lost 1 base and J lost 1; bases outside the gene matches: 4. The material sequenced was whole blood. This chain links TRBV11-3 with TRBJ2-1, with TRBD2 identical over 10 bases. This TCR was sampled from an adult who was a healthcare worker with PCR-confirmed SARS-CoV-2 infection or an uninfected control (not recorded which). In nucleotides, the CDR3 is TGTGCCAGCAGCTTAGCCTATAGCGGGGGGTCCTACAATGAGCAGTTCTTC. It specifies CASSLAYSGGSYNEQFF.